The 12 T cell receptor beta chains listed next were all sequenced from one sample in a study of T cells in Graves' hyperthyroidism and ophthalmopathy. Researchers amplified the TCR beta CDR3 regions from RNA transcripts. First-round RT-PCR targeting the TCR CDR3 was performed with the HTBI primer set. Via MiXCR, TCRdb re-called the multiplex PCR reads, giving one row per CDR3 protein. Here the sample spans approximately 590,000 distinct CDR3 sequences, 15% to 19% being singletons. Sequenced input: blood. These receptors were collected from a woman aged 30 to 39 with Graves' hyperthyroidism.

V usage is TRBV27 and J usage is TRBJ2-3; D remains ambiguous. V was trimmed by 0 bases and J by 4 bases, leaving 5 bases between them. The CDR3 is 13 residues long. Germline CDR1 reads MNHEY; CDR2 reads SMNVEV (reference sequence). This chain's CDR3 is CASSLSYADTQYF. CDR3 DNA sequence: TGTGCCAGCAGTTTATCTTATGCAGATACGCAGTATTTT.

The chain is built from TRBV4-1 and TRBJ2-5, with 9 bases that match TRBD1. Germline CDR1 reads MGHRA; CDR2 reads YSYEKL. CDR3 length: 17 residues. V lost 5 bases and J lost 6; bases outside the gene matches: 16. The CDR3 loop reads CASSTATPDRGGKTQYF. The CDR3, as DNA: TGCGCCAGCAGCACAGCCACTCCGGACAGGGGAGGAAAGACCCAGTACTTC.

The chain carries TRBV12-3 or TRBV12-4 and TRBJ1-5; D possibly corresponds to TRBD1 (6 bases). The CDR3 runs 17 residues. V lost 6 bases and J lost 0, with 18 bases in between. The CDR3 sequence is CASSLDDRTYSNQPQHF. For the CDR3, the DNA is TGTGCCAGCAGCTTGGACGACAGGACTTATAGCAATCAGCCCCAGCATTTT.

Many counts were recorded for this clonotype. This chain links TRBV27 with TRBJ2-7; 12 positions agree with TRBD2. The V gene end was trimmed by 5 bases and the J gene end by 4 bases; junction bases not matched to a gene: 3. The CDR3 runs 14 residues. In germline, CDR1 is MNHEY, CDR2 SMNVEV (reference sequence). The CDR3 sequence: CASSDGTSGYEQYF. The DNA for the CDR3 is TGTGCCAGCAGTGACGGGACTAGCGGGTACGAGCAGTACTTC.

The CDR3 DNA follows: TGCAGCGTGCTGACAGGACAGGATGAAAAACTGTTTTTT. This encodes CSVLTGQDEKLFF. The chain carries TRBV29-1 and TRBJ1-4; TRBD1 matches 7 bases. Germline V gene data show CDR1 as SQVTM and CDR2 as ANQGSEA. V was pared by 6 bases and J by 6 bases, with 7 bases of the junction left unmatched. The CDR3 length is 13 residues. The full variable domain, its missing parts supplied by reference TRBV29-1 and TRBJ1-4, is SAVISQKPSRDICQRGTSLTIQCQVDSQVTMMFWYRQQPGQSLTLIATANQGSEATYESGFVIDKFPISRPNLTFSTLTVSNMSPEDSSIYLCSVLTGQDEKLFFGSGTQLSVL.

This clonotype has more than one count but fewer than ten. The V call is TRBV30, the J call TRBJ1-3, with D tentatively TRBD1 (5 bases). Germline V gives CDR1 GTSNPN, CDR2 SVGIG (reference sequence). V dropped 5 bases and J dropped 2 bases, with 7 bases sitting between them. The CDR3 is made up of 12 amino acids. CDR3 sequence (DNA): TGTGCCTGGGGGGGGACTGGAAACACCATATATTTT. It specifies CAWGGTGNTIYF.

In its sample, this clonotype was seen many times. The chain joins TRBV5-6 to TRBJ2-1; D call uncertain. CDR3 size: 16 residues. The V end lost 0 bases, the J end lost 9 bases, and 19 bases lay between the germline ends. CDR1 SGHDT and CDR2 YYEEEE come from the germline V gene. CDR3 loop: CASSLAGHPGVGEQFF. The CDR3, as DNA: TGTGCCAGCAGCTTGGCCGGGCACCCCGGAGTGGGTGAGCAGTTCTTC.

V is TRBV7-2 and J is TRBJ2-3; 8 positions agree with TRBD2. With V trimmed by 4 bases and J by 1 base, 4 bases remained unmatched. The CDR3 covers 15 residues. Germline V lookup: CDR1 SGHTA, CDR2 FQGNSA. In DNA, the CDR3 is TGTGCCAGCAGCTCACTAGCGGTTCGCACAGATACGCAGTATTTT. Translated, it gives CASSSLAVRTDTQYF.

This chain links TRBV4-3 with TRBJ2-1; D might be TRBD2 (5 bases). V gave up 3 bases and J gave up 7 bases, with 10 bases separating them. CDR3 size: 13 residues. The germline CDR1 and CDR2 sequences are LGHNA and YSLEER. This CDR3 is CASSHETGNEQFF. The CDR3 bases are TGCGCCAGCAGCCATGAAACGGGGAATGAGCAGTTCTTC.

This clonotype was recorded many times. V is TRBV3-1 and J is TRBJ2-2; TRBD1 or TRBD2 may be the D gene (5 bases each). Germline assignment: CDR1 LGHDT and CDR2 YNNKEL (reference sequence). The CDR3 is made up of 15 amino acids. Trimming pared 1 base from V and 0 bases from J, leaving 6 bases between. The CDR3 nucleotides are TGTGCCAGCAGCCAAGGAGGGGCGAACACCGGGGAGCTGTTTTTT. This sequence encodes CASSQGGANTGELFF.

This clonotype was picked up many times. This chain connects TRBV12-3 or TRBV12-4 to TRBJ2-7; 8 bases are a match to TRBD2. Trimming cost V 5 bases and J 5 bases; bases outside gene matches: 14. The CDR3 runs 16 residues. The CDR3 DNA reads TGTGCCAGCAGTCTTGACCTGGCGGGAGGTTTTCACGAGCAGTACTTC. Protein sequence: CASSLDLAGGFHEQYF.

This sequence joins TRBV6-2 or TRBV6-3 and TRBJ2-4, with 7 bases fitting TRBD1. CDR3 length: 14 amino acids. Trimming at V came to 4 bases and at J to 4 bases, leaving 4 bases not matched to a gene. Germline V CDR1 and CDR2: MNHEY, SVGEGT. Here the CDR3 DNA reads TGTGCCAGCAGTTCCGGGACAGTAAAAAACATTCAGTACTTC. Encoded protein: CASSSGTVKNIQYF.